Listed here is a single T cell receptor beta chain. Its antigen is unidentified. Assay used: immunoSEQ multiplex PCR; TCRdb lists only in-frame clones, some missing. Seen here are about 110,000 clones, just over 90% observed once, and the top ten hold approximately 0.75%. The source of the sample is a study of siplizumab effects on memory and regulatory T cells. The CDR3 extends over 12 amino acids. Trimming took 4 bases from V and 3 from J, leaving 8 bases between them. Per germline, CDR1 SGDLS and CDR2 YYNGEE. Findings and caveats of the study: It seemed that naive T cells were more diverse than memory cells and were major contributors to the alloresponse. About 80-96% of proliferating CD4+ or CD8+ clones had no assignable naive or memory phenotype.

The sample was Tregs sorted from blood. The source is a human donor in good health. The chain combines TRBV9 with TRBJ2-7; D is unresolved. The CDR3 DNA reads TGTGCCAGCAGCACCGATAGCTACGAGCAGTACTTC. It codes for CASSTDSYEQYF.